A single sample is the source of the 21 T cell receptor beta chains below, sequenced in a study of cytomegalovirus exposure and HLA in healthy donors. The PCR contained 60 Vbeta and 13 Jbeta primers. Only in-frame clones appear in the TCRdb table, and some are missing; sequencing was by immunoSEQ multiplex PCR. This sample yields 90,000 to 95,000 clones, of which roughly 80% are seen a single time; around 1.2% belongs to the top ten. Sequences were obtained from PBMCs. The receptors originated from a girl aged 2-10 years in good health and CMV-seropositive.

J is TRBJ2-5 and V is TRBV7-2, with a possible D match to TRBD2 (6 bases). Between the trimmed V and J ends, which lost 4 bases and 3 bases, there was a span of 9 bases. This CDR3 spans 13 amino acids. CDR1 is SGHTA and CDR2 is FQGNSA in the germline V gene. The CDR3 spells CASSYSGKETQYF. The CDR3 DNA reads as TGTGCCAGCAGCTATAGCGGAAAAGAGACCCAGTACTTC.

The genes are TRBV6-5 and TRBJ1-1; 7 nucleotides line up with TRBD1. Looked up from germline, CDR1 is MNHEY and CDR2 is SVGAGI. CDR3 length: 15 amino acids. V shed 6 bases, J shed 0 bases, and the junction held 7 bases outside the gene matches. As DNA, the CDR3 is TGTGCCAGCAGGCTAGGGGGCTTCATGAACACTGAAGCTTTCTTT. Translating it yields CASRLGGFMNTEAFF.

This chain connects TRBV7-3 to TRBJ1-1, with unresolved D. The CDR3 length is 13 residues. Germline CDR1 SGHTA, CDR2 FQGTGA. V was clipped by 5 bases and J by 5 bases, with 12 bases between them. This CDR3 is CASSLDGLTEAFF. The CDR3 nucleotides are TGTGCCAGCAGCCTAGACGGGTTGACTGAAGCTTTCTTT.

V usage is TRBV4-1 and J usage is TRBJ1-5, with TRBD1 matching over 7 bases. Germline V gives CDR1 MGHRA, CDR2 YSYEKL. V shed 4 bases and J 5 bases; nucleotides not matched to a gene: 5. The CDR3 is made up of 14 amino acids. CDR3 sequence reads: CASSPGQEDQPQHF. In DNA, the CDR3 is TGCGCCAGCAGCCCCGGACAGGAAGATCAGCCCCAGCATTTT.

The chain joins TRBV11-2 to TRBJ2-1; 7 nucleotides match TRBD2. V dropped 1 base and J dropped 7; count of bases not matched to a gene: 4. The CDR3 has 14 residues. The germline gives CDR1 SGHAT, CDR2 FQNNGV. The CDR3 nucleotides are TGTGCCAGCAGCTTAGCACTAGCGTTGAATGAGCAGTTCTTC. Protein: CASSLALALNEQFF.

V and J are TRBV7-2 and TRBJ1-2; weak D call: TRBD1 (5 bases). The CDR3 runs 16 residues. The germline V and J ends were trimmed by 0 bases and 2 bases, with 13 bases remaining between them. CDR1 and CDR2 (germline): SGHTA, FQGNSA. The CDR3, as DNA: TGTGCCAGCAGCTTAGCTTGGGGCAGGCCGAACTATGGCTACACCTTC. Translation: CASSLAWGRPNYGYTF. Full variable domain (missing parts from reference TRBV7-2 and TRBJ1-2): GAGVSQSPSNKVTEKGKDVELRCDPISGHTALYWYRQSLGQGLEFLIYFQGNSAPDKSGLPSDRFSAERTGGSVSTLTIQRTQQEDSAVYLCASSLAWGRPNYGYTFGSGTRLTVV.

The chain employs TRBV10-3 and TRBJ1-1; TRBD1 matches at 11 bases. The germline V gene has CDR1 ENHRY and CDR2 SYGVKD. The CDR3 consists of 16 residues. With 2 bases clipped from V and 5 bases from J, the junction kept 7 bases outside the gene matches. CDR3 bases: TGTGCCATCAGTGAGACACCAGGGACAGGGGGTACTGAAGCTTTCTTT. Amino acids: CAISETPGTGGTEAFF.

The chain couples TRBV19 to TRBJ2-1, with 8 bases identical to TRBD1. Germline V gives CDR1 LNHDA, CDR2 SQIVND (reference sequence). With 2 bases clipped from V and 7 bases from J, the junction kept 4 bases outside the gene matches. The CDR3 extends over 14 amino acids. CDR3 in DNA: TGTGCCAGTAGTATACCAGGGGGCGTGAATGAGCAGTTCTTC. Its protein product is CASSIPGGVNEQFF.

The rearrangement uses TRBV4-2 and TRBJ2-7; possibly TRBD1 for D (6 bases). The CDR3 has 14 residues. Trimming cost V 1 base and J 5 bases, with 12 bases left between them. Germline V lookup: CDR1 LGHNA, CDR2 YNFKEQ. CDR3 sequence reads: CASSQGQVGDEQYF. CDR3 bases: TGTGCCAGCAGCCAAGGACAGGTGGGAGACGAGCAGTACTTC.

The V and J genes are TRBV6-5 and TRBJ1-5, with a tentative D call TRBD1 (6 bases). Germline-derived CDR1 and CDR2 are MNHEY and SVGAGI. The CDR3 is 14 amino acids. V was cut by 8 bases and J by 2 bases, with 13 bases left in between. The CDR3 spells CASAQGSGNQPQHF. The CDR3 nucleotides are TGTGCCAGCGCACAGGGCTCGGGCAATCAGCCCCAGCATTTT.

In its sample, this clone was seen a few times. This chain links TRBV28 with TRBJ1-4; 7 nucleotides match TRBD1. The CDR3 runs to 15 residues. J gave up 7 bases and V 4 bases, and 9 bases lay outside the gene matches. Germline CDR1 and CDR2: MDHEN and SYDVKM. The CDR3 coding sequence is TGTGCCAGCAGTTCGGGGGGGAGGACAGGTGAAAAACTGTTTTTT. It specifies CASSSGGRTGEKLFF.

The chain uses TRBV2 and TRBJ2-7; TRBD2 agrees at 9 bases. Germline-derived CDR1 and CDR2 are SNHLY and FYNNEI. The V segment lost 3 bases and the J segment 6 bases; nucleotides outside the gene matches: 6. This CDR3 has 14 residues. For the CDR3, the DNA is TGTGCCAGCAGTGAGGGCGGGAGGGTAGCCGAGCAGTACTTC. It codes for CASSEGGRVAEQYF.

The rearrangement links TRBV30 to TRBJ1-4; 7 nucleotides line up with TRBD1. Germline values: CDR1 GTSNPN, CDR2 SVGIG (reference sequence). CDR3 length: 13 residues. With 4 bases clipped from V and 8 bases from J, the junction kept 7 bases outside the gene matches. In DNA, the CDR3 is TGTGCCTGGACGGGGACAGCCGGGGAAAAACTGTTTTTT. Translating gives CAWTGTAGEKLFF.

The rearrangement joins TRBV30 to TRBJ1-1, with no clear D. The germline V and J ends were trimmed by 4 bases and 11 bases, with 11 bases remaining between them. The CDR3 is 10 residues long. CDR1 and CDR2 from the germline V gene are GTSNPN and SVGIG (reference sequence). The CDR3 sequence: CAWTAGRAFF. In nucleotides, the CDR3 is TGTGCCTGGACGGCAGGTAGGGCTTTCTTT.

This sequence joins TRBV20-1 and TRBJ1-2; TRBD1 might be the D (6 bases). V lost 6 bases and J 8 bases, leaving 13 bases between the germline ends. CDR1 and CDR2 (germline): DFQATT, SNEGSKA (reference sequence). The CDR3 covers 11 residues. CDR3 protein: CSAGTTYGYTF. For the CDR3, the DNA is TGCAGTGCGGGGACAACGTACGGCTACACCTTC.

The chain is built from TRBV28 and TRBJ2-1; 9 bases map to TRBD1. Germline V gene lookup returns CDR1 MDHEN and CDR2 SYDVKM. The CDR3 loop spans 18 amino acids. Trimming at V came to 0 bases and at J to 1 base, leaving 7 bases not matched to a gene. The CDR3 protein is CASSLWGQGSGSYNEQFF. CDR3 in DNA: TGTGCCAGCAGTTTATGGGGACAGGGTTCTGGGTCCTACAATGAGCAGTTCTTC. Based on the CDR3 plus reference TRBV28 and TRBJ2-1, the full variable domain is DVKVTQSSRYLVKRTGEKVFLECVQDMDHENMFWYRQDPGLGLRLIYFSYDVKMKEKGDIPEGYSVSREKKERFSLILESASTNQTSMYLCASSLWGQGSGSYNEQFFGPGTRLTVL.

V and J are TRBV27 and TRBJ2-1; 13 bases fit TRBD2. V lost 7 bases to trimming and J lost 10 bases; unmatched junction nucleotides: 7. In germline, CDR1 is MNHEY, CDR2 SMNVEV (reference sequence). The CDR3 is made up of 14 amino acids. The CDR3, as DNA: TGTGCCAGCACCCGGACTAGCGGGAGAGAGGAGCAGTTCTTC. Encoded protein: CASTRTSGREEQFF.

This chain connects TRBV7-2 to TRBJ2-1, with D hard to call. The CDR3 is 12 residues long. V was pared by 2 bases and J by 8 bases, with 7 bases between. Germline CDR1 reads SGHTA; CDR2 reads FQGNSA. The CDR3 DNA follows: TGTGCCAGCAGCTTATCCGGTTATGAGCAGTTCTTC. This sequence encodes CASSLSGYEQFF.

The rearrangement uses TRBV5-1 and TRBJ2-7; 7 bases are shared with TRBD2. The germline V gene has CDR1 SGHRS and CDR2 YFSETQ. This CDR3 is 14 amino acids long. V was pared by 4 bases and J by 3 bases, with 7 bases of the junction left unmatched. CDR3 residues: CASSPGGPGYEQYF. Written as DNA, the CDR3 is TGCGCCAGCAGCCCGGGGGGTCCTGGCTACGAGCAGTACTTC.

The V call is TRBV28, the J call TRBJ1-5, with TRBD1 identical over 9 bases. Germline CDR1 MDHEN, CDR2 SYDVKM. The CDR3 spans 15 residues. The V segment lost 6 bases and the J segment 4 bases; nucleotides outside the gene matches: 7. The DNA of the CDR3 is TGTGCCAGCAGGCGCCCGGGACAGGGAAATCAGCCCCAGCATTTT. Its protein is CASRRPGQGNQPQHF.

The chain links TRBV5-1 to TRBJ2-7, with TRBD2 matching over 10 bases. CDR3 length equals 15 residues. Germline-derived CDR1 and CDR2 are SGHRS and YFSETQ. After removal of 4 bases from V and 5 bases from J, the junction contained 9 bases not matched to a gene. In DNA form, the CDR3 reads TGCGCCAGCAGCAGGCTAGCGGGAGATACCAACGAGCAGTACTTC. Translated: CASSRLAGDTNEQYF.